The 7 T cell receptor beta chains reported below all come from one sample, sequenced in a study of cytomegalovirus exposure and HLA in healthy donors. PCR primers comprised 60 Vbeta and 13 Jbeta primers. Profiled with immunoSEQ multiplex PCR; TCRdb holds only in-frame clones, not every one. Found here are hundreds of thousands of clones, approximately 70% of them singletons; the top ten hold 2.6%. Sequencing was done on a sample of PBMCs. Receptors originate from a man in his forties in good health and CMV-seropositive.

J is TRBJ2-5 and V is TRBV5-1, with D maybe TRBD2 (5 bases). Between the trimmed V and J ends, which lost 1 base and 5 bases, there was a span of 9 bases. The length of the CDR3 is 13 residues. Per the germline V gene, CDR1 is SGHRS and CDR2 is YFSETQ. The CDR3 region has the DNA TGCGCCAGCAGCTTGTCCGGGGTGGAGACCCAGTACTTC. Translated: CASSLSGVETQYF.

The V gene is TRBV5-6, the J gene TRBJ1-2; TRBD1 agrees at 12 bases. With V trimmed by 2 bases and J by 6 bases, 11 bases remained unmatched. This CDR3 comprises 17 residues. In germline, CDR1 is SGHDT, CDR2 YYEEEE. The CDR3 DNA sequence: TGTGCCAGCAGCTTTGGGGGACAGGGGGCGAGGGAGAATGGCTACACCTTC. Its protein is CASSFGGQGARENGYTF.

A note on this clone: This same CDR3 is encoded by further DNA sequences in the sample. Written as DNA, the CDR3 is TGTGCCAGCAGTTCCCCCCTAACGGGGTATTACGAGCAGTACTTC. Protein sequence: CASSSPLTGYYEQYF. The rearrangement links TRBV27 to TRBJ2-7; TRBD2 might be the D (5 bases). Germline V gives CDR1 MNHEY, CDR2 SMNVEV (reference sequence). The CDR3 is 15 amino acids. V dropped 4 bases and J dropped 4 bases, with 17 bases sitting between them.

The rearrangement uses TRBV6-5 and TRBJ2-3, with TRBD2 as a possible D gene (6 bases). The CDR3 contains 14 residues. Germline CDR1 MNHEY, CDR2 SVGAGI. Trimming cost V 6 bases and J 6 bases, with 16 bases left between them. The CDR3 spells CASRHVGGGDTQYF. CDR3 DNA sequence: TGTGCCAGCAGACACGTCGGGGGTGGCGATACGCAGTATTTT.

The CDR3: CASTGNTPYEQYF. The CDR3 nucleotides are TGTGCCAGCACAGGGAACACCCCCTACGAGCAGTACTTC. The rearrangement joins TRBV6-1 to TRBJ2-7; tentative D call: TRBD1 (5 bases). The CDR3 is 13 amino acids. V lost 7 bases, J lost 2 bases, and 12 bases lay in between. CDR1 is MNHNS and CDR2 is SASEGT in the germline V gene.

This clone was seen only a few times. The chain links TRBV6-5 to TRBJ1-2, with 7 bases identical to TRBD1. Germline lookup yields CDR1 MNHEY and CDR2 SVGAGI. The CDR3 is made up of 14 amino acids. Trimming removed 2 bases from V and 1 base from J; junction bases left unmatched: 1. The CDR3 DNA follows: TGTGCCAGCAGTTACCGGACAGGTAACTATGGCTACACCTTC. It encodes CASSYRTGNYGYTF.

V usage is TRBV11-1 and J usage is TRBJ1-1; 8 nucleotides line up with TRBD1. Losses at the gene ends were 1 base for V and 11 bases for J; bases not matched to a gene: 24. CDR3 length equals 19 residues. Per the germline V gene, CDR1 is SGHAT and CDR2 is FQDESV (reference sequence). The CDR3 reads CASSLERFGQGPLLLEAFF. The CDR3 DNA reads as TGTGCCAGCAGCTTAGAACGGTTTGGACAGGGTCCTCTCCTGTTGGAGGCTTTCTTT.